The clone carrying this TCR beta chain was detected only once. 60 Vbeta and 13 Jbeta primers were used in PCR. Produced via immunoSEQ multiplex PCR; TCRdb's table is partial and in-frame only. The sample lists 300,000 or so clones, roughly 81% seen once, with approximately 2% in the top ten. This entry is derived from a study of cytomegalovirus exposure and HLA in healthy donors. V dropped 6 bases and J dropped 4; count of bases not matched to a gene: 8. The CDR3 spans 16 residues. Germline V lookup: CDR1 SGHNT, CDR2 YYREEE (reference sequence). The TCR was taken from a woman aged 40 to 49 in good health and CMV-seropositive. The chain employs TRBV5-4 and TRBJ2-2; 11 nucleotides agree with TRBD2. Sequencing was done on a sample of PBMCs. CDR3 DNA sequence: TGTGCCAGCACCGATGATAGCGGGAGGGCCACCGGGGAGCTGTTTTTT. Protein sequence: CASTDDSGRATGELFF.